The 21 T cell receptor beta chains given below trace back to one sample, sequenced in a study of blood T cell repertoires in COVID-19. Generated by immunoSEQ multiplex PCR, the TCRdb table keeps only in-frame clones and is missing some. The data show about 300,000 clones, roughly nine tenths seen once. Material: peripheral blood. These receptor sequences come from a man aged 18 to 35 who had recovered from COVID-19.

The CDR3: CASSTPSDSYNEQFF. DNA of the CDR3: TGTGCCAGCAGCACACCTAGCGATTCCTACAATGAGCAGTTCTTC. The gene calls are TRBV7-9 and TRBJ2-1; tentative D call: TRBD2 (6 bases). Germline lookup yields CDR1 SEHNR and CDR2 FQNEAQ (reference sequence). Trimming stripped 5 bases from V and 1 base from J, with 12 bases between. The CDR3 has 15 amino acids.

The V and J genes are TRBV9 and TRBJ2-7, with 7 bases lining up with TRBD2. The CDR3 has 14 amino acids. The ends lost 3 bases at V and 3 bases at J; junction bases unmatched: 6. CDR1 is SGDLS and CDR2 is YYNGEE in the germline V gene. CDR3 loop: CASSEGWEGYEQYF. CDR3 in DNA: TGTGCCAGCAGCGAGGGGTGGGAGGGCTACGAGCAGTACTTC.

This chain uses TRBV27 with TRBJ1-5; D possibly corresponds to TRBD1 (5 bases). The CDR3 loop spans 13 amino acids. Trimming stripped 3 bases from V and 8 bases from J, with 11 bases between. Germline V gene lookup returns CDR1 MNHEY and CDR2 SMNVEV (reference sequence). The CDR3 DNA sequence: TGTGCCAGCAGTTTTGACAGCGCCAAGCCCCAGCATTTT. Its protein product is CASSFDSAKPQHF.

The rearrangement uses TRBV6-6 and TRBJ1-2; perhaps TRBD1 as D (5 bases). Germline assignment: CDR1 MNHNY and CDR2 SVGAGI (reference sequence). V was pared by 8 bases and J by 4 bases, with 14 bases between. The CDR3 runs 13 residues. CDR3 residues: CASERGGTYGYTF. The CDR3 DNA reads as TGTGCCAGCGAACGGGGCGGGACCTATGGCTACACCTTC.

J is TRBJ2-5 and V is TRBV7-2, with 8 positions matching TRBD2. CDR3 length equals 14 residues. The germline gives CDR1 SGHTA, CDR2 FQGNSA. Trimming at V came to 4 bases and at J to 3 bases, leaving 4 bases not matched to a gene. The CDR3 region is CASSYSGGEETQYF. The CDR3 nucleotides are TGTGCCAGCAGCTATTCGGGGGGGGAAGAGACCCAGTACTTC.

The CDR3 is CASRGPRVRRTDTQYF. In DNA, the CDR3 is TGTGCCAGCAGGGGCCCGAGGGTCAGGCGGACAGATACGCAGTATTTT. The chain has TRBV2 and TRBJ2-3; TRBD2 is a possible D gene (5 bases). V was trimmed by 6 bases and J by 3 bases, leaving 19 bases between them. This CDR3 is 16 amino acids long. The germline CDR1 and CDR2 sequences are SNHLY and FYNNEI.

This clone was seen once. The chain joins TRBV11-2 to TRBJ1-3; D call uncertain. The CDR3 covers 13 residues. Germline CDR1 is SGHAT and CDR2 is FQNNGV. V gave up 3 bases and J gave up 4 bases, with 7 bases separating them. The chain's CDR3 is CASSFAEGNTIYF. Here the CDR3 DNA reads TGTGCCAGCAGCTTTGCGGAAGGAAACACCATATATTTT.

The J gene is TRBJ1-2, the V gene TRBV10-3; 8 positions match TRBD1. CDR1 and CDR2 (germline): ENHRY, SYGVKD. The V segment lost 2 bases and the J segment 0 bases; nucleotides outside the gene matches: 5. The CDR3 loop spans 16 amino acids. The CDR3 DNA is TGTGCCATCAGTGAGACGGGACAGGAGGCTAACTATGGCTACACCTTC. This encodes CAISETGQEANYGYTF.

Concerning this clone itself: A read error may account for a junction end that differs from germline. The V call is TRBV5-1, the J call TRBJ1-2; a weak D match, TRBD1 (6 bases). The CDR3 sequence is 16 residues long. Germline-derived CDR1 and CDR2 are SGHRS and YFSETQ. The DNA of the CDR3 is TGCGTCAGCAGCCCGCTCACAGGGATGGGTAACTATGGCTACACCTTC. Translation gives CVSSPLTGMGNYGYTF.

This rearrangement joins TRBV19 to TRBJ1-4; 10 bases fit TRBD1. Trimming cost V 6 bases and J 8 bases; bases outside gene matches: 9. The CDR3 extends over 15 amino acids. Germline lookup yields CDR1 LNHDA and CDR2 SQIVND (reference sequence). CDR3 bases: TGTGCCAGTAGACCAAGGACAGGGGGTTACGAAAAACTGTTTTTT. This sequence encodes CASRPRTGGYEKLFF.

The CDR3 reads CASSSRQTGNYGYTF. CDR3 DNA sequence: TGTGCCAGCAGTTCCCGCCAGACAGGCAACTATGGCTACACCTTC. V usage is TRBV27 and J usage is TRBJ1-2, with D possibly matching TRBD1 (6 bases). Germline V lookup: CDR1 MNHEY, CDR2 SMNVEV (reference sequence). With 4 bases removed from V and 2 bases from J, the gap between germline ends came to 14 bases. This CDR3 contains 15 residues.

The CDR3 spells CASSQRTSGRLGETQYF. CDR3 bases: TGTGCCAGCAGCCAACGGACTAGCGGGAGGCTGGGAGAGACCCAGTACTTC. The chain uses TRBV3-1 (or the pseudogene TRBV3-2) and TRBJ2-5, with TRBD2 matching 14 bases. V trimming: 2 bases; J trimming: 4 bases; junction bases outside the gene matches: 6. The germline gives CDR1 LGHDT, CDR2 YNNKEL (reference sequence). The CDR3 loop spans 17 amino acids.

This clone was seen once. CDR3 in DNA: TGTGCTAGTGGTTTGGTAGTCAGTCAGAAAAACACCGGGGAGCTGTTTTTT. Encoded protein: CASGLVVSQKNTGELFF. This chain uses TRBV12-5 with TRBJ2-2; D not resolved. The length of the CDR3 is 17 residues. V lost 0 bases, J lost 2 bases, and 13 bases lay in between. CDR1 and CDR2 (germline): LGHNT, FRNRAP.

The rearrangement links TRBV30 to TRBJ2-2; 10 bases line up with TRBD2. The CDR3 runs 14 residues. V gave up 5 bases and J gave up 7 bases; unmatched junction bases: 7. Germline loops: CDR1 GTSNPN, CDR2 SVGIG (reference sequence). The CDR3 coding sequence is TGTGCCTGGGGCCCCGGACTAGCGGACGGGGAGCTGTTTTTT. Its protein product is CAWGPGLADGELFF.

The gene calls are TRBV7-9 and TRBJ1-2, with D unclear. Germline CDR1 is SEHNR and CDR2 is FQNEAQ (reference sequence). The CDR3 contains 13 residues. Trimming stripped 6 bases from V and 3 bases from J, with 11 bases between. The CDR3 bases are TGTGCCAGCAGGTACGACACGGACTATGGCTACACCTTC. As protein: CASRYDTDYGYTF.

The rearrangement joins TRBV6-4 to TRBJ2-1; D gene uncertain. Looked up from germline, CDR1 is MRHNA and CDR2 is SNTAGT. V was pared by 4 bases and J by 9 bases, with 13 bases between. The CDR3 spans 13 residues. Here the CDR3 reads CASSVSRTGEQFF. Written as DNA, the CDR3 is TGTGCCAGCAGTGTCTCCCGAACTGGTGAGCAGTTCTTC.

The chain uses TRBV12-5 and TRBJ1-5; D not certain. Trimming stripped 1 base from V and 6 bases from J, with 13 bases between. This CDR3 has 15 amino acids. CDR1 and CDR2 from the germline V gene are LGHNT and FRNRAP. CDR3 DNA: TGTGCTAGTGGTTTGGGATCAGGTTTGGGTCAGCCCCAGCATTTT. It encodes CASGLGSGLGQPQHF.

This chain links TRBV27 with TRBJ1-1; 8 bases match TRBD1. The trim removed 4 bases at V and 0 bases at J, leaving 7 bases unmatched. The CDR3 has 16 residues. Germline lookup yields CDR1 MNHEY and CDR2 SMNVEV (reference sequence). CDR3: CASSSTGATVNTEAFF. Written as DNA, the CDR3 is TGTGCCAGCAGTTCGACAGGGGCCACCGTGAACACTGAAGCTTTCTTT.

J is TRBJ1-1 and V is TRBV6-6; D remains ambiguous. The CDR3 is made up of 13 amino acids. Germline V lookup: CDR1 MNHNY, CDR2 SVGAGI (reference sequence). V lost 5 bases and J lost 1, with 8 bases in between. CDR3 residues: CASSGFKNTEAFF. CDR3 bases: TGTGCCAGCAGTGGATTCAAGAACACTGAAGCTTTCTTT.

This clone was counted only a few times. J is TRBJ2-1 and V is TRBV4-1; 8 bases line up with TRBD2. After removal of 4 bases from V and 3 bases from J, the junction contained 8 bases not matched to a gene. The germline CDR1 and CDR2 sequences are MGHRA and YSYEKL. This CDR3 spans 16 amino acids. DNA of the CDR3: TGCGCCAGCAGCCCTACGGGTAGCGGGGTCTACAATGAGCAGTTCTTC. Amino acid sequence: CASSPTGSGVYNEQFF.

About this clone itself: The junction differs from germline at one of its ends, possibly a read error. The chain carries TRBV6-6 and TRBJ2-5; 10 bases fit TRBD2. There are 14 residues in the CDR3. The germline V gene has CDR1 MNHNY and CDR2 SVGAGI (reference sequence). The CDR3 region has the DNA TGTGCCAGCAGTTACTCCGAAGGACTAGCGGCCCTAAACTTC. The encoded protein is CASSYSEGLAALNF.